This TCR beta chain came from a study of Graves' ophthalmopathy and Graves' hyperthyroidism. Amplification targeted the TCR beta CDR3 regions, with RNA transcripts as the source material. HTBI primers served in a first-round RT-PCR, which a second-round multiplex PCR followed. Via MiXCR, TCRdb re-called the multiplex PCR reads, giving one row per CDR3 protein. The table shows approximately 210,000 distinct CDR3 sequences, with around 28% occurring only once. This clonotype was picked up one time. The sample was peripheral blood. The receptor comes from a man aged 50-60 years with Graves' ophthalmopathy.

The CDR3 spells CSAAVNSPLHF. The CDR3 coding sequence is TGCAGTGCAGCGGTAAATTCACCCCTCCACTTT. This chain uses TRBV20-1 with TRBJ1-6; the D is unclear. V lost 6 bases and J lost 7, with 7 bases in between. CDR3 length equals 11 residues. Germline values: CDR1 DFQATT, CDR2 SNEGSKA (reference sequence).